This T cell receptor (beta chain) is drawn from a study of cytotoxic CD8 clonotypes in ibrutinib-treated CLL (dated by TCRdb to about 2021). At the level of the whole study: The cohort was composed of approximately 11 relapsed/refractory and roughly 15 treatment-naive patients; IGHV unmutated status was identified in 17 to 18 patients. An average of roughly 250,000 productive templates and tens of thousands of productive rearrangements was obtained per sample. Cryopreserved peripheral blood mononuclear cells were collected before treatment, at response, and at either disease progression or sustained remission. Response samples were obtained after a median of 12 months of treatment, with a range of roughly 6 to 40 months. All remission and progressive disease samples were collected while patients were still receiving ibrutinib. Of the 90 or so participants in the trial, approximately 25 had longitudinal samples available. Partial responses were observed in approximately 24 patients and complete responses in 2; after a median follow-up of around 64 months, remission was maintained in approximately 14 patients and progression was observed in some twelve.

According to the study, the label for this sample's time point signals: around 25 months on ibrutinib. For TCR beta library preparation, approximately 2 micrograms of genomic DNA were isolated from cryopreserved PBMCs. Longitudinal blood samples from CLL patients on ibrutinib monotherapy underwent high-throughput TCR beta sequencing. Patients were enrolled in a phase 2 open-label single-center ibrutinib monotherapy trial. CDR1 MDHEN and CDR2 SYDVKM were looked up in the germline V gene. V gives up 3 bases and J gives up 2 bases, and the segment between their germline ends measures 19 bases. The CDR3 measures 18 amino acids from cysteine to phenylalanine. Kept here is only the CDR3 DNA, which spans 54 bases and is read in frame from base 1. Points on this clone: Its cognate antigen has yet to be identified. Per-base quality was not reported, and no clone a single base away is much larger than it.

The paper's findings and limits, for the study overall: An increase in clonality was observed at ibrutinib response, with clonality remaining stable during sustained remission and falling back toward baseline at progression. Baseline clonality exceeded that of age-matched healthy donors and correlated strongly with circulating CD8+ T-cell counts. Sustained-remission and progressing patients did not have matched sampling times, and lymph node repertoires were not examined. Public clonotypes were rare and either shrank or stayed stable during treatment, and the rise in clonality at ibrutinib response reflected expansion of private clonotypes.

Each clonotype received, on average, around 10x coverage in deep resolution sequencing performed on a MiSeq, where the target depth lay between 1 in 1 million and 1 in 200,000 T cells. The immunoSEQ hsTCRB Kit was used to generate TCR beta libraries. In the source study's methods: Data were analyzed with ImmunoSEQ Data Assistant and ImmunoSEQ Analyzer, with V, D and J genes assigned per IMGT definitions. Clonality, which ranges from 0 to 1, was calculated by subtracting the normalized Shannon entropy of productive rearrangement frequencies from one. Only overrepresented clonotypes making up at least 0.05% of each patient's repertoire were included in the public clonotype analysis. Roughly 13 repertoires from age-matched healthy donors, obtained from immuneACCESS, served as clonality controls. Entries here come from immuneACCESS through TCRdb and include only in-frame sequences with V and J called. Some clones fail to appear in such tables; in the studies checked, an unresolved V gene covers under half of the shortfall, and the cause of the remainder is unknown. V and J calls and clone size are as listed in that table; D and trimming were resolved from the DNA. This sample gives 65,000 to 90,000 clones in total; 70% to 90% of them show up just once. The ten largest clones represent around 36% of the sample.

The chain was built from TRBV28 and TRBJ2-2, with an unclear D gene assignment. The material was PBMCs, obtained after 24 months of ibrutinib treatment. The receptor was derived from a human donor with chronic lymphocytic leukemia. CDR3 region: CASSFPPSSRANTGELFF. At the DNA level, the sequence is TGTGCCAGCAGTTTTCCCCCGTCTAGTCGGGCTAACACCGGGGAGCTGTTTTTT.